This entry describes one T cell receptor (beta chain). Its antigen remains unidentified. This entry comes from a study of vaccination and CD4 T cells after COVID-19. Study details: There were six male and four female convalescents, and two of them were Hispanic. Cultures serving as controls received a peptide pool (CEFX or HIV-1 Nef) or no peptide.

With the Oncomine TCR Beta short-read assay, DNA from cultured CD4+ T cells was sequenced. TCRdb analysed the PCR reads with MiXCR anew, one entry per CDR3 protein. The table has under 5,000 distinct CDR3 sequences, 15% to 20% seen once. Treatment specified: roughly 10-day PBMC culture with coronavirus spike peptide pools or control peptides (ViraFEST assay). ViraFEST used peptide pools to expand antigen-specific T cells before TCR sequencing. The authors cultured 2 million or so PBMCs per well with around 10 IU/ml IL-2 and 10 ug/ml peptide pools. Germline loops: CDR1 SGHRS, CDR2 YFSETQ. The trim removed 4 bases at V and 6 bases at J, leaving 3 bases unmatched. The CDR3 spans 13 residues.

This receptor was taken from a human donor who had recovered from COVID-19. The material sequenced was CD4+ T cells from blood, cultured in vitro. The chain employs TRBV5-1 and TRBJ2-2, with 7 bases lining up with TRBD1. The CDR3 reads CASSQGQPGELFF. The CDR3 region has the DNA TGCGCCAGCAGCCAGGGACAGCCCGGGGAGCTGTTTTTT. Drawing the rest from reference TRBV5-1 and TRBJ2-2, the complete variable domain is KAGVTQTPRYLIKTRGQQVTLSCSPISGHRSVSWYQQTPGQGLQFLFEYFSETQRNKGNFPGRFSGRQFSNSRSEMNVSTLELGDSALYLCASSQGQPGELFFGEGSRLTVL.